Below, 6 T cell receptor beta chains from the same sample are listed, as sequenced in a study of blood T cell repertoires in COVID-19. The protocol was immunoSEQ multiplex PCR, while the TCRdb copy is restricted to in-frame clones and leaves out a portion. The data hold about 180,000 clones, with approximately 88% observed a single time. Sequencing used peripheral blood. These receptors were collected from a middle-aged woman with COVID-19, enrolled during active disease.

CDR3 loop: CASSLAAAEQFF. CDR3 in DNA: TGTGCCAGCAGCTTAGCAGCGGCTGAGCAGTTCTTC. The V and J genes are TRBV5-6 and TRBJ2-1, with a possible D match to TRBD2 (5 bases). V lost 2 bases and J 9 bases, leaving 9 bases between the germline ends. The CDR3 length is 12 residues. CDR1 is SGHDT, CDR2 YYEEEE, per germline.

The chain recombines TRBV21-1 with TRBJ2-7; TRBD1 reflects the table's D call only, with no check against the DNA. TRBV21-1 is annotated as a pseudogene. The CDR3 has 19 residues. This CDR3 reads CASSSQTGTGGPTAYEQYF. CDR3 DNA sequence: TGTGCCAGCAGCTCCCAAACCGGGACAGGGGGTCCTACGGCCTACGAGCAGTACTTC.

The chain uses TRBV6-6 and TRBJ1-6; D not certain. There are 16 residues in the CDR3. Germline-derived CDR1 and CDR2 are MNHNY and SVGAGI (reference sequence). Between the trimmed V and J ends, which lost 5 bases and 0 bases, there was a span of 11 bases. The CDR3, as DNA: TGTGCCAGCAGTGTTAGCGTAAGCTCCTATAATTCACCCCTCCACTTT. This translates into CASSVSVSSYNSPLHF.

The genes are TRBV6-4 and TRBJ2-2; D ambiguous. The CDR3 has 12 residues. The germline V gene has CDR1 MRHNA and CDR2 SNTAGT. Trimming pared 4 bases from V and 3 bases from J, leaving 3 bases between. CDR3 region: CASSVDTGELFF. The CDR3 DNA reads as TGTGCCAGCAGTGTAGACACCGGGGAGCTGTTTTTT.

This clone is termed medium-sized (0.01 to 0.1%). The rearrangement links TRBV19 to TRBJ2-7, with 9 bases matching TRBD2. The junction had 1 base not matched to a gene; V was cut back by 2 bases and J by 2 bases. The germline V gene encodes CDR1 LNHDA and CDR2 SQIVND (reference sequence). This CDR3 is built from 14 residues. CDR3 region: CASSIKREAYEQYF. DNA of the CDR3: TGTGCCAGTAGTATAAAGCGGGAGGCCTACGAGCAGTACTTC.

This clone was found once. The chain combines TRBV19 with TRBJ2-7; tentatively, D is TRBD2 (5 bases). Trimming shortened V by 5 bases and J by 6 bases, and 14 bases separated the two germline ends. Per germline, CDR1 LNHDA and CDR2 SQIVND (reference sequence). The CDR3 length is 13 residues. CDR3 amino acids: CASSPLASLEQYF. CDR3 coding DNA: TGTGCCAGTAGTCCCTTGGCTAGCCTCGAGCAGTACTTC.